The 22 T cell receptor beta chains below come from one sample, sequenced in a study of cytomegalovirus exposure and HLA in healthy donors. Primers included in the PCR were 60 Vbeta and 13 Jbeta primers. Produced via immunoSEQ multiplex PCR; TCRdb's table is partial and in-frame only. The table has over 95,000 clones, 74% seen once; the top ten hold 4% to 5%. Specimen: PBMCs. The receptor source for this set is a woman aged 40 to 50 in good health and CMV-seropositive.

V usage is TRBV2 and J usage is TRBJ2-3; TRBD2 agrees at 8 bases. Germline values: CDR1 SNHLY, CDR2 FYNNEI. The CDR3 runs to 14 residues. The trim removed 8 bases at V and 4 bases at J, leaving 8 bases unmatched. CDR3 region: CASGRGGLADTQYF. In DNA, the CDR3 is TGTGCCAGCGGTCGGGGGGGGCTTGCAGATACGCAGTATTTT.

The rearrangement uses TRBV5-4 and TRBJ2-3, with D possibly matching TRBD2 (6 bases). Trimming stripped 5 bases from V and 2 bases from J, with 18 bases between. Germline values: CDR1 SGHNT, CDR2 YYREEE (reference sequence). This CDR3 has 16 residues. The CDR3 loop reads CASSGEDAPNTDTQYF. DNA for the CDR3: TGTGCCAGCAGTGGGGAGGATGCTCCCAACACAGATACGCAGTATTTT. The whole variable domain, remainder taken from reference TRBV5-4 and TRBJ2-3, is ETGVTQSPTHLIKTRGQQVTLRCSSQSGHNTVSWYQQALGQGPQFIFQYYREEENGRGNFPPRFSGLQFPNYSSELNVNALELDDSALYLCASSGEDAPNTDTQYFGPGTRLTVL.

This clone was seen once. CDR3 amino acids: CASSSDGKSNYGYTF. In nucleotides, the CDR3 is TGTGCCAGCAGCTCGGACGGGAAGTCTAACTATGGCTACACCTTC. V and J are TRBV5-5 and TRBJ1-2; D is unresolved. The V and J ends lost 3 bases and 0 bases respectively, with 12 bases between them. The germline V gene encodes CDR1 SGHKS and CDR2 YYEKEE (reference sequence). This CDR3 is 15 amino acids long. Looking up the rest from reference TRBV5-5 and TRBJ1-2 gives the full variable domain: DAGVTQSPTHLIKTRGQQVTLRCSPISGHKSVSWYQQVLGQGPQFIFQYYEKEERGRGNFPDRFSARQFPNYSSELNVNALLLGDSALYLCASSSDGKSNYGYTFGSGTRLTVV.

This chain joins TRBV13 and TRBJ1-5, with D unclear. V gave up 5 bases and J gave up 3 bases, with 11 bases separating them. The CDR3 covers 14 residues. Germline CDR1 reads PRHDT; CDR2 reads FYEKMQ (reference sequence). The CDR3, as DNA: TGTGCCAGCAGCCGCGGGTCTTTCAATCAGCCCCAGCATTTT. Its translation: CASSRGSFNQPQHF.

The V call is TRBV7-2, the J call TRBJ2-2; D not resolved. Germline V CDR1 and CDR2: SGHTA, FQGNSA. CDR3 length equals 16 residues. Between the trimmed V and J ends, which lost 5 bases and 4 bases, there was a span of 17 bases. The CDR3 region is CASSPRPDTFTGELFF. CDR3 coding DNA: TGTGCCAGCAGCCCTCGACCCGACACATTCACCGGGGAGCTGTTTTTT.

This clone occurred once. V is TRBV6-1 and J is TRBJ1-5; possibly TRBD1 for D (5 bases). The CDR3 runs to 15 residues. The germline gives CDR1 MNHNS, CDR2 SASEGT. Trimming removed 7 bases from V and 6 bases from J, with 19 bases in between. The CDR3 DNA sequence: TGTGCCAGCAACCGATTTACTCCAAGGGGTCAGCCCCAGCATTTT. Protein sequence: CASNRFTPRGQPQHF.

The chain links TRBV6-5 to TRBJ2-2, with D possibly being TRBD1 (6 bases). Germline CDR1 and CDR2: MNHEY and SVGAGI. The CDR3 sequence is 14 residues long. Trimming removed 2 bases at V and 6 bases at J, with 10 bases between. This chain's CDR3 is CASSYQGLSGELFF. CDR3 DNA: TGTGCCAGCAGTTACCAGGGGCTCTCCGGGGAGCTGTTTTTT.

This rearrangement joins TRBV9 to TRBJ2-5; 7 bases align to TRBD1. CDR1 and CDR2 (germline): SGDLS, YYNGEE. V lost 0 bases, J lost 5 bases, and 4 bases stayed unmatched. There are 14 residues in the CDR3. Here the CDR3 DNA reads TGTGCCAGCAGCGTAGAGGGGGCACCGGAGACCCAGTACTTC. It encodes CASSVEGAPETQYF.

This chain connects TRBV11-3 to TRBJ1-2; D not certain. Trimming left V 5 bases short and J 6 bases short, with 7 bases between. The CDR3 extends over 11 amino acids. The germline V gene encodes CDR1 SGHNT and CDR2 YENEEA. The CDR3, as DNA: TGTGCCAGCAGCGGCGGGAATGGCTACACCTTC. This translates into CASSGGNGYTF. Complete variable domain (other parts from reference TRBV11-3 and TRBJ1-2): EAGVVQSPRYKIIEKKQPVAFWCNPISGHNTLYWYLQNLGQGPELLIRYENEEAVDDSQLPKDRFSAERLKGVDSTLKIQPAELGDSAVYLCASSGGNGYTFGSGTRLTVV.

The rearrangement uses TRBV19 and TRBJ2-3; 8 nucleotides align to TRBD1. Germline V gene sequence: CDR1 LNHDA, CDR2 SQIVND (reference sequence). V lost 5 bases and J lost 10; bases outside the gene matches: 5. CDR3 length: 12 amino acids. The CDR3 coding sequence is TGTGCCAGTAGTCCTGACAGGGGATCGCAGTATTTT. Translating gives CASSPDRGSQYF.

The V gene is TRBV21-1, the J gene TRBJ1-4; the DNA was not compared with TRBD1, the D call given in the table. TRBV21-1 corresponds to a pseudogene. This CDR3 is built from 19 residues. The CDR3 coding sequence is TGTGCCAGCAGCCCACCACCTTCAGGGGTAGGAGCAACTAATGAAAAACTGTTTTTT. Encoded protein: CASSPPPSGVGATNEKLFF.

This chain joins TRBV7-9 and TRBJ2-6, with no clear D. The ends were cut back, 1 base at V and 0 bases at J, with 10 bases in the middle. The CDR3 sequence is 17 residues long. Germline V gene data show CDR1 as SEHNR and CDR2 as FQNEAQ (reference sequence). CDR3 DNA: TGTGCCAGCAGCTTAGGGCAGATAAGCTCTGGGGCCAACGTCCTGACTTTC. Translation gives CASSLGQISSGANVLTF. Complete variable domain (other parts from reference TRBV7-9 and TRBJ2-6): DTGVSQNPRHKITKRGQNVTFRCDPISEHNRLYWYRQTLGQGPEFLTYFQNEAQLEKSRLLSDRFSAERPKGSFSTLEIQRTEQGDSAMYLCASSLGQISSGANVLTFGAGSRLTVL.

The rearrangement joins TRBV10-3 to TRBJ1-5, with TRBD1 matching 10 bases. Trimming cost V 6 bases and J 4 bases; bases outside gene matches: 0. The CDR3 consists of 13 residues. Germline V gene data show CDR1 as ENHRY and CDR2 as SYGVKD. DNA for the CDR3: TGTGCCATCAGGGGACAGGGGAATCAGCCCCAGCATTTT. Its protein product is CAIRGQGNQPQHF.

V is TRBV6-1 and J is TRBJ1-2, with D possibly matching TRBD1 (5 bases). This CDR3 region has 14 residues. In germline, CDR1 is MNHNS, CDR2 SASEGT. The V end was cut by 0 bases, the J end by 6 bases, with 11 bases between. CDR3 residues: CASSEAWGADGYTF. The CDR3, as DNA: TGTGCCAGCAGTGAAGCATGGGGCGCGGATGGCTACACCTTC.

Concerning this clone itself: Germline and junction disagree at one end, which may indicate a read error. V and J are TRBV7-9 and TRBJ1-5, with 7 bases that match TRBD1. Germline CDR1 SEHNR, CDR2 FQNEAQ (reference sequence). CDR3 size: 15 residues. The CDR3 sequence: CASTLGQGVKEPQHF. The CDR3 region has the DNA TGTGCCAGCACCTTAGGTCAGGGGGTGAAGGAGCCCCAGCATTTT. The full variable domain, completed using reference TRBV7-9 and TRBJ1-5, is DTGVSQNPRHKITKRGQNVTFRCDPISEHNRLYWYRQTLGQGPEFLTYFQNEAQLEKSRLLSDRFSAERPKGSFSTLEIQRTEQGDSAMYLCASTLGQGVKEPQHFGDGTRLSIL.

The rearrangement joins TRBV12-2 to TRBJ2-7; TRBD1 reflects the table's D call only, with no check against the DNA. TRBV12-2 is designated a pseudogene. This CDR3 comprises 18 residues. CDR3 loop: CASRFSAPRGSQWHEQYF. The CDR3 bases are TGTGCAAGTCGATTCTCGGCCCCCAGGGGCTCGCAGTGGCACGAGCAGTACTTC.

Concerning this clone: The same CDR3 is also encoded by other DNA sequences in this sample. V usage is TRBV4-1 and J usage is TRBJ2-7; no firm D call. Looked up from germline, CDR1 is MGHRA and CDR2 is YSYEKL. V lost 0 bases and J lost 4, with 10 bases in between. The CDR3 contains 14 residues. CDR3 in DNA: TGCGCCAGCAGCCAAGAGGCAGACTGGTACGAGCAGTACTTC. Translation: CASSQEADWYEQYF.

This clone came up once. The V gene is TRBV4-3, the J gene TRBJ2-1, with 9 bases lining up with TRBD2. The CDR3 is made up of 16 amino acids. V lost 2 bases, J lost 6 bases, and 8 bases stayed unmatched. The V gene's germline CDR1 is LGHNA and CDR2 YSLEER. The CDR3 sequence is CASSQKAGTSFNEQFF. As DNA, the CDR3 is TGCGCCAGCAGCCAAAAGGCAGGGACTAGCTTCAATGAGCAGTTCTTC.

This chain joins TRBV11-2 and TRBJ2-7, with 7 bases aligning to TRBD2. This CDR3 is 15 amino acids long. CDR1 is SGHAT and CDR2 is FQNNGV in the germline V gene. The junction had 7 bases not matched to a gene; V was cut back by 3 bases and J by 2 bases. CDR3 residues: CASSFQGGSTYEQYF. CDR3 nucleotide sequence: TGTGCCAGCAGCTTCCAGGGAGGGAGTACCTACGAGCAGTACTTC.

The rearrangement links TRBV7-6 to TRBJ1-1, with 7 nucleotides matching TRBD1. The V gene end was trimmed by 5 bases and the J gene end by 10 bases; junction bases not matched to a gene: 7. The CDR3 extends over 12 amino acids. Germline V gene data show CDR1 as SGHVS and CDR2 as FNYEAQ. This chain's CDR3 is CASSETTGRAFF. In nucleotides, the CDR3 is TGTGCCAGCAGCGAGACGACAGGGAGAGCTTTCTTT.

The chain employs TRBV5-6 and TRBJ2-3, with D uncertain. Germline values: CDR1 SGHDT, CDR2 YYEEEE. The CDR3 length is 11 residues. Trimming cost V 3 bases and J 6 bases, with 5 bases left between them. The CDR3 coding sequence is TGTGCCAGCAGCTCCCTGGATACGCAGTATTTT. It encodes CASSSLDTQYF.

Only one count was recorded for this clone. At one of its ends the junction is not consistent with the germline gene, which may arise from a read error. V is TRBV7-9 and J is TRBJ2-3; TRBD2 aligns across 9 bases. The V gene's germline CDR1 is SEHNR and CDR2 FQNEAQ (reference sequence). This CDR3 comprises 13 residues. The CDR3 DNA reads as TGTGCCAGCAGGCTAGGGGGGCCTAGCGGGACCAGATTT. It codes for CASRLGGPSGTRF. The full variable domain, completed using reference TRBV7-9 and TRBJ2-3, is DTGVSQNPRHKITKRGQNVTFRCDPISEHNRLYWYRQTLGQGPEFLTYFQNEAQLEKSRLLSDRFSAERPKGSFSTLEIQRTEQGDSAMYLCASRLGGPSGTRFGPGTRLTVL.